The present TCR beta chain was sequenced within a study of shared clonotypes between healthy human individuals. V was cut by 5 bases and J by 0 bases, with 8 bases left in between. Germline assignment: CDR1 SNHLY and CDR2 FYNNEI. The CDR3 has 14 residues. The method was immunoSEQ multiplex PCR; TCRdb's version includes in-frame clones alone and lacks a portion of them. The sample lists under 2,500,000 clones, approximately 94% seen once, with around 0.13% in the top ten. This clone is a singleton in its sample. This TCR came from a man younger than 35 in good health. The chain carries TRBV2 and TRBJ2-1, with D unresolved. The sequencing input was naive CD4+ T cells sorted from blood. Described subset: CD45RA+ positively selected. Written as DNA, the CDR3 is TGTGCCAGCAGTAGATTGTTCTCCTACAATGAGCAGTTCTTC. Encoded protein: CASSRLFSYNEQFF.